This T cell receptor beta chain was sequenced for a study of cytomegalovirus exposure and HLA in healthy donors. Worth noting for this clone: Its antigen is not known.

Study results and caveats: TCR beta V segments were, for the most part, productive about 87% or about 30% of the time in an earlier analysis. Later, an analysis found that common viral pathogens appeared to be linked with several of the most significant clusters. Specificity for CMV antigens was confirmed in vitro for a few of the CMV-associated chains.

Primers for the PCR totalled 60 Vbeta and 13 Jbeta. Sequencing was performed with immunoSEQ multiplex PCR; in TCRdb, only in-frame clones are kept and a portion is missing. The sample lists around 50,000 clones; around 80% were seen once. This TCR was sampled from a man aged 30 to 39 in good health and CMV-seropositive. The specimen was PBMCs.

For the CDR3, the DNA is TGCGCCAGCAGCTTGAACAGGGGGTACACAGATACGCAGTATTTT. Its protein product is CASSLNRGYTDTQYF. The gene calls are TRBV5-1 and TRBJ2-3; 8 bases are a match to TRBD1. The V and J ends lost 1 base and 2 bases, in that order; junction bases with no gene match: 3. CDR3 size: 15 residues. In germline, CDR1 is SGHRS, CDR2 YFSETQ.